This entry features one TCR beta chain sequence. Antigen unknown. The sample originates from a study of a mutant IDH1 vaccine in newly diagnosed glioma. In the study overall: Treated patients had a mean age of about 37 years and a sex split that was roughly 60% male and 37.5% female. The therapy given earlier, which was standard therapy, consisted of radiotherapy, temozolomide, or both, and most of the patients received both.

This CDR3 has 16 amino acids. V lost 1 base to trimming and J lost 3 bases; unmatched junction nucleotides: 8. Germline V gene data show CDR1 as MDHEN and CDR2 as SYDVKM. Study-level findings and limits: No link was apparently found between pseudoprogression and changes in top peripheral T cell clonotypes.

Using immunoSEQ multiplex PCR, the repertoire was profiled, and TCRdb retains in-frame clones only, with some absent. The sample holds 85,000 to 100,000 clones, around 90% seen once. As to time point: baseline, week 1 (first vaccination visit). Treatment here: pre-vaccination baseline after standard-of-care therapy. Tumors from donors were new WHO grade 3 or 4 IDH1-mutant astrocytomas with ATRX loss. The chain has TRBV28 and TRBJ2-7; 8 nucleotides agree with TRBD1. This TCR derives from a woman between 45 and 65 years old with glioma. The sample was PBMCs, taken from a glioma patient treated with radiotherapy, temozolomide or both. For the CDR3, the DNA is TGTGCCAGCAGTTTATCGGTGGGACAGGAGATCTACGAGCAGTACTTC. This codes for CASSLSVGQEIYEQYF.